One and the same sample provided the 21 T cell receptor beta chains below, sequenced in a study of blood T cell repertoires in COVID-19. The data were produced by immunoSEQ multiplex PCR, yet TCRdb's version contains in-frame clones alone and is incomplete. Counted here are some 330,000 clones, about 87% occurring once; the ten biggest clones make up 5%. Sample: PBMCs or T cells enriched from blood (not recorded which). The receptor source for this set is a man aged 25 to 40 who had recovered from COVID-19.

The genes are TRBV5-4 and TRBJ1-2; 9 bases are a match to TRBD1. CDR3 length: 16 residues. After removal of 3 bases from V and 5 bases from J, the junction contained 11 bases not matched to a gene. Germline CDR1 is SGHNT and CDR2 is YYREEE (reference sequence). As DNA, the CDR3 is TGTGCCAGCAGCTCAACCGGGACAGGGTTTCGATATGGCTACACCTTC. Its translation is CASSSTGTGFRYGYTF.

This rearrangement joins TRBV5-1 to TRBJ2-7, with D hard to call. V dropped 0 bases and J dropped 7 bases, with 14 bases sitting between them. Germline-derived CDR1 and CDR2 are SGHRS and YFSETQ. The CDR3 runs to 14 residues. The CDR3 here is CASSLVEALDEQYF. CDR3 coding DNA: TGCGCCAGCAGCTTGGTTGAGGCCCTGGATGAGCAGTACTTC.

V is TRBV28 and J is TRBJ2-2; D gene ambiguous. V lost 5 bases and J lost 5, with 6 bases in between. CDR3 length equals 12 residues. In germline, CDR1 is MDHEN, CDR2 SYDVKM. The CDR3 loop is CASSTPTGELFF. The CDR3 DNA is TGTGCCAGCAGTACTCCTACCGGGGAGCTGTTTTTT.

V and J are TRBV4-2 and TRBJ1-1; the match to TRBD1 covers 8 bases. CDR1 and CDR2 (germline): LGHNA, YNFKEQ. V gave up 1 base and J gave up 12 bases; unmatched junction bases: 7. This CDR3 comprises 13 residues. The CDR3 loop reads CASSQVGQDRTFF. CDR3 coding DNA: TGTGCCAGCAGCCAAGTGGGACAGGATAGGACTTTCTTT.

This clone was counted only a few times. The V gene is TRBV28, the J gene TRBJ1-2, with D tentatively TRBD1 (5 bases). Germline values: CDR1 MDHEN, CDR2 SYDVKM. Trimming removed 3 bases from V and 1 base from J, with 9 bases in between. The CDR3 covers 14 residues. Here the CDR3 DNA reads TGTGCCAGCAGTTTGGGGGGAAGTAACTATGGCTACACCTTC. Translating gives CASSLGGSNYGYTF.

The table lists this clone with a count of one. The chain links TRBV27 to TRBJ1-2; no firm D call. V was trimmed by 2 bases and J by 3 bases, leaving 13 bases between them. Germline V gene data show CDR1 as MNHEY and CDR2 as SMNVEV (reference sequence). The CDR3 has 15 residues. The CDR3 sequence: CASSLKFAVYYGYTF. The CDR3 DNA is TGTGCCAGCAGTTTAAAATTTGCGGTCTACTATGGCTACACCTTC.

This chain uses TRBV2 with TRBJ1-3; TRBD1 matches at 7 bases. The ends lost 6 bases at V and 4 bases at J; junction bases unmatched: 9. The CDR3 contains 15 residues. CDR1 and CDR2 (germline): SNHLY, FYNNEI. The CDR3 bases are TGTGCCAGCAGGGATACAGGGGTCGGCGGAAACACCATATATTTT. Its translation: CASRDTGVGGNTIYF.

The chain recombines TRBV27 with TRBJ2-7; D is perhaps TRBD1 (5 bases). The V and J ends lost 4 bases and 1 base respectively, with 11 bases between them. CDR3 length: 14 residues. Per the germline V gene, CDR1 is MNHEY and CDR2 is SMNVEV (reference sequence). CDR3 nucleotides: TGTGCCAGCAGTTACTCAGGGAAGTCCTACGAGCAGTACTTC. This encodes CASSYSGKSYEQYF.

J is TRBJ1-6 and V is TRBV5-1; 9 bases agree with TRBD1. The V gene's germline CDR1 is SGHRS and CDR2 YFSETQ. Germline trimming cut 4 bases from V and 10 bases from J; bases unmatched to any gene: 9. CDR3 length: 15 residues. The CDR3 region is CASSTSTGGISPLHF. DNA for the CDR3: TGCGCCAGCAGCACCTCGACAGGGGGGATCTCACCCCTCCACTTT.

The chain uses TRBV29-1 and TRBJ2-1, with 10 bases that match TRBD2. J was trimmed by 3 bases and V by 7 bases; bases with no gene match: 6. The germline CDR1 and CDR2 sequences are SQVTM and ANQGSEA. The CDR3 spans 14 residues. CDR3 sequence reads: CSASLAGSYNEQFF. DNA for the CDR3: TGCAGCGCCTCACTAGCGGGGAGCTACAATGAGCAGTTCTTC.

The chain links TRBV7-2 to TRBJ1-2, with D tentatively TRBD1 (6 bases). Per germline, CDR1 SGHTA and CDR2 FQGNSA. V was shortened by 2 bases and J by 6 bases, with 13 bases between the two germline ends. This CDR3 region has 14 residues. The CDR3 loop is CASSLPVRGHGYTF. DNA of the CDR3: TGTGCCAGCAGCTTACCCGTCAGGGGCCATGGCTACACCTTC. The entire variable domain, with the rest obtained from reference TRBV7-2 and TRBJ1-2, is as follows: GAGVSQSPSNKVTEKGKDVELRCDPISGHTALYWYRQSLGQGLEFLIYFQGNSAPDKSGLPSDRFSAERTGGSVSTLTIQRTQQEDSAVYLCASSLPVRGHGYTFGSGTRLTVV.

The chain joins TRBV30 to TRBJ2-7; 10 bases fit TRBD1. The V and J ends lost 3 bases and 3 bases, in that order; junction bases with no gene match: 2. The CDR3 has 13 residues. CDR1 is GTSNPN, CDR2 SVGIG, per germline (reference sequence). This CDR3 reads CAWRGQGYYEQYF. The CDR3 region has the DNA TGTGCCTGGAGGGGACAGGGGTACTACGAGCAGTACTTC.

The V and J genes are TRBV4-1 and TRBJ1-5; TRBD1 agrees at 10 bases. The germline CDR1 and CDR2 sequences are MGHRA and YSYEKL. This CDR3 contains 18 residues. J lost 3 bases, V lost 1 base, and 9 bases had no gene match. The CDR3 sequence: CASSQVGFRQGANQPQHF. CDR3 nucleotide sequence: TGCGCCAGCAGCCAAGTTGGGTTTCGACAGGGGGCCAATCAGCCCCAGCATTTT.

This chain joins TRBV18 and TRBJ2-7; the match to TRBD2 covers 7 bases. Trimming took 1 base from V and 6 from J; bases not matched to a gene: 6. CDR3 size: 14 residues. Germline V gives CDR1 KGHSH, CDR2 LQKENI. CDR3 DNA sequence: TGTGCCAGCTCACCACGGGACTCGGGGGGCGAGCAGTACTTC. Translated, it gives CASSPRDSGGEQYF.

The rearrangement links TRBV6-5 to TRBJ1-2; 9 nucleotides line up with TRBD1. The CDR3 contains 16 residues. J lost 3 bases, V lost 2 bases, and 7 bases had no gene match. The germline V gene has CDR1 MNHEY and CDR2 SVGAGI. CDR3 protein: CASSYLTGGSDYGYTF. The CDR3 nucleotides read TGTGCCAGCAGTTACCTTACAGGGGGCAGCGACTATGGCTACACCTTC.

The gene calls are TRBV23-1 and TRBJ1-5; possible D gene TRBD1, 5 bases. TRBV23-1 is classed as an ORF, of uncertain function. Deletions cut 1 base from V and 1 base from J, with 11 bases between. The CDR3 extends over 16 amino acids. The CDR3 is CASSQWGPGSNQPQHF. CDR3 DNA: TGCGCCAGCAGTCAATGGGGCCCCGGGAGCAATCAGCCCCAGCATTTT.

The CDR3 nucleotides are TGCGCCAGCAGCCGAGCGGGGAGCACAGATACGCAGTATTTT. As protein: CASSRAGSTDTQYF. The rearrangement uses TRBV4-1 and TRBJ2-3; 7 positions agree with TRBD2. Germline V lookup: CDR1 MGHRA, CDR2 YSYEKL. The CDR3 consists of 14 residues. The ends lost 4 bases at V and 0 bases at J; junction bases unmatched: 1.

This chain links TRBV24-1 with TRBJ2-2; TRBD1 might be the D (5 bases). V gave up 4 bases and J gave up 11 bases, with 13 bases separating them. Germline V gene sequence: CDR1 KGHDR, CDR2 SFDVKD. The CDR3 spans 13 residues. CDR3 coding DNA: TGTGCCACCAGTGAACACCAGGGAATTGAGCTGTTTTTT. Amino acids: CATSEHQGIELFF.

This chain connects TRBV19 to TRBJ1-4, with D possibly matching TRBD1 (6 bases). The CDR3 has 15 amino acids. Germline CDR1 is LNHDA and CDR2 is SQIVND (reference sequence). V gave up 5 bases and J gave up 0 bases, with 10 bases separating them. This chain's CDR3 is CASSYDRTTNEKLFF. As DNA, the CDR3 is TGTGCCAGTAGTTATGACAGGACAACTAATGAAAAACTGTTTTTT.

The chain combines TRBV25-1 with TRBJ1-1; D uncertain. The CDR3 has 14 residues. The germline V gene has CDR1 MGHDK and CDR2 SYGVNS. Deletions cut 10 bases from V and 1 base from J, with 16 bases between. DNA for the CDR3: TGTGCCACCTCACCGGGAGGATGGAACACTGAAGCTTTCTTT. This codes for CATSPGGWNTEAFF.

CDR3 in DNA: TGTGCCAGCAGCTTATCCCCTAGCGGCTACGAGCAGTACTTC. It encodes CASSLSPSGYEQYF. V usage is TRBV11-2 and J usage is TRBJ2-7, with 7 bases fitting TRBD2. Germline V gene sequence: CDR1 SGHAT, CDR2 FQNNGV. Trimming at V came to 2 bases and at J to 3 bases, leaving 4 bases not matched to a gene. This CDR3 is 14 amino acids long. Full variable domain (remainder filled in from reference TRBV11-2 and TRBJ2-7): EAGVAQSPRYKIIEKRQSVAFWCNPISGHATLYWYQQILGQGPKLLIQFQNNGVVDDSQLPKDRFSAERLKGVDSTLKIQPAKLEDSAVYLCASSLSPSGYEQYFGPGTRLTVT.